These 26 T cell receptor beta chains originate from one sample sequenced in a study of T cells after yellow fever vaccination. TCRdb redid the calling of the 5' RACE reads with MiXCR, one entry per CDR3 protein. The profile shows 120,000 or so distinct CDR3 sequences, 5.5% to 8% of them singletons. The source was CD4+ T cells sorted from PBMCs, collected approximately 47 days after the first yellow fever vaccination. The receptors derive from a man younger than 30 who received the YFV17D yellow fever vaccine.

This clonotype appeared many times. V and J are TRBV28 and TRBJ2-7, with 8 bases that match TRBD1. The trim removed 6 bases at V and 3 bases at J, leaving 1 base unmatched. The CDR3 has 12 amino acids. Per germline, CDR1 MDHEN and CDR2 SYDVKM. CDR3 DNA: TGTGCCAGCAGACAGGGGGACTACGAGCAGTACGTC. It yields the protein CASRQGDYEQYV.

The rearrangement joins TRBV6-5 to TRBJ2-6; a weak D match, TRBD1 (5 bases). In germline, CDR1 is MNHEY, CDR2 SVGAGI. This CDR3 contains 18 residues. V lost 2 bases and J lost 0, with 14 bases in between. CDR3 region: CASSYGWTSYSGANVLTF. The CDR3 nucleotides read TGTGCCAGCAGTTACGGTTGGACAAGTTACTCTGGGGCCAACGTCCTGACTTTC.

This clonotype has at least ten counts. V and J are TRBV11-2 and TRBJ2-2, with 10 bases lining up with TRBD2. The CDR3 is made up of 16 amino acids. Germline V gene sequence: CDR1 SGHAT, CDR2 FQNNGV. V lost 4 bases, J lost 5 bases, and 7 bases stayed unmatched. The CDR3 here is CASSSLAGGPTGELFF. In DNA, the CDR3 is TGTGCCAGCAGCTCCTTAGCGGGGGGCCCAACCGGGGAGCTGTTTTTT.

This clonotype was recorded many times. The V call is TRBV5-1, the J call TRBJ2-2, with D perhaps given as TRBD1 or TRBD2 (7 bases each). The CDR3 contains 15 residues. Looked up from germline, CDR1 is SGHRS and CDR2 is YFSETQ. The V and J ends lost 2 bases and 7 bases respectively, with 15 bases between them. The CDR3 DNA reads as TGCGCCAGCAGCTTCAGGGGGGGCCGGGACGGGGAGCTGTTTTTT. This gives the protein CASSFRGGRDGELFF. Variable domain in full (rest from reference TRBV5-1 and TRBJ2-2): KAGVTQTPRYLIKTRGQQVTLSCSPISGHRSVSWYQQTPGQGLQFLFEYFSETQRNKGNFPGRFSGRQFSNSRSEMNVSTLELGDSALYLCASSFRGGRDGELFFGEGSRLTVL.

This clonotype has ten or more counts. The rearrangement links TRBV5-1 to TRBJ1-1, with 7 bases lining up with TRBD1. Losses at the gene ends were 2 bases for V and 3 bases for J; bases not matched to a gene: 7. There are 15 residues in the CDR3. Germline assignment: CDR1 SGHRS and CDR2 YFSETQ. The CDR3 coding sequence is TGCGCCAGCAGCTTTGTGGCAGGGGGTTACACTGAAGCTTTCTTT. Protein: CASSFVAGGYTEAFF.

This clonotype was detected a few times. CDR3 bases: TGCGCCAGCAGTGCCCCCCGTTTGGGTTACGAGCAGTACTTC. Its translation: CASSAPRLGYEQYF. This chain joins TRBV10-2 and TRBJ2-7; D gene uncertain. V shed 4 bases and J shed 4 bases, with 14 bases lying between them. Looked up from germline, CDR1 is WSHSY and CDR2 is SAAADI. CDR3 length: 14 amino acids.

This clonotype was recorded many times. The chain links TRBV20-1 to TRBJ2-5; a weak D match, TRBD1 (6 bases). Germline lookup yields CDR1 DFQATT and CDR2 SNEGSKA (reference sequence). The CDR3 length is 15 residues. DNA for the CDR3: TGCAGACGTCGGACAGCGAAAAAATTACTAGAGACCCAGTACTTC. It is translated as CRRRTAKKLLETQYF.

CDR3 bases: TGCAGTGTCACCCTGGGGCCGGCAAGCAATCAGCCCCAGCATTTT. Its translation: CSVTLGPASNQPQHF. J is TRBJ1-5 and V is TRBV20-1, with D possibly being TRBD1 (5 bases). The germline gives CDR1 DFQATT, CDR2 SNEGSKA (reference sequence). The CDR3 covers 15 residues. With 7 bases removed from V and 1 base from J, the gap between germline ends came to 17 bases.

This clonotype has ten or more counts. The chain is built from TRBV29-1 and TRBJ2-1; TRBD2 agrees at 7 bases. J gave up 5 bases and V 3 bases, and 10 bases lay outside the gene matches. This CDR3 comprises 15 residues. CDR1 is SQVTM and CDR2 is ANQGSEA in the germline V gene. The chain's CDR3 is CSVEKGSGFDNEQFF. The CDR3 coding sequence is TGCAGCGTTGAGAAGGGTAGCGGGTTCGACAATGAGCAGTTCTTC.

This clonotype appeared many times. V usage is TRBV5-1 and J usage is TRBJ2-1; D possibly matches TRBD1 or TRBD2 (5 bases each). Per germline, CDR1 SGHRS and CDR2 YFSETQ. CDR3 length: 14 amino acids. V lost 5 bases to trimming and J lost 7 bases, with 16 bases between them. CDR3: CASSIDRDPNEQFF. The CDR3 bases are TGCGCCAGCAGTATCGACCGGGACCCTAATGAGCAGTTCTTC.

This clonotype was seen repeatedly, ten times or more. This rearrangement joins TRBV11-2 to TRBJ2-1; no definite D call. CDR3 size: 18 residues. The V end lost 1 base, the J end lost 5 bases, and 21 bases lay between the germline ends. Germline values: CDR1 SGHAT, CDR2 FQNNGV. The CDR3 loop is CASSLGSLRPRFNNEQFF. The CDR3 bases are TGTGCCAGCAGCTTAGGCAGTCTACGCCCCCGATTTAACAATGAGCAGTTCTTC.

In the case of this clonotype: A much larger clone is a single base away; this may be a read error. This chain uses TRBV7-9 with TRBJ2-7; D is unclear. Germline loops: CDR1 SEHNR, CDR2 FQNEAQ (reference sequence). V lost 5 bases and J 6 bases, leaving 14 bases between the germline ends. The CDR3 consists of 13 residues. The CDR3 here is CASSRLAASEQYF. The DNA for the CDR3 is TGTGCCAGCAGCCGCCTGGCAGCGTCCGAGCAGTACTTC.

The table lists this clonotype with many counts. The chain couples TRBV7-2 to TRBJ1-5, with D possibly TRBD1 on 6 matching bases. Germline CDR1 is SGHTA and CDR2 is FQGNSA. The CDR3 sequence is 13 residues long. Trimming shortened V by 4 bases and J by 9 bases, and 13 bases separated the two germline ends. The CDR3 coding sequence is TGTGCCAGCAGCTCAGCGGGGGCACGGCCCCAGCATTTT. Protein sequence: CASSSAGARPQHF.

The sample holds a few counts of this clonotype. The CDR3 is CASSSGQPFEQFF. The DNA of the CDR3 is TGTGCCAGCAGCTCGGGACAGCCGTTCGAGCAGTTCTTC. The rearrangement links TRBV5-4 to TRBJ2-1; 7 bases are shared with TRBD1. This CDR3 has 13 residues. J gave up 10 bases and V 3 bases, and 7 bases lay outside the gene matches. Germline CDR1 SGHNT, CDR2 YYREEE (reference sequence).

Ten or more counts support this clonotype. The chain joins TRBV7-2 to TRBJ2-1, with TRBD2 matching over 10 bases. The CDR3 spans 15 residues. Germline CDR1 SGHTA, CDR2 FQGNSA. The trim removed 5 bases at V and 4 bases at J, leaving 5 bases unmatched. CDR3 nucleotides: TGTGCCAGCAGCCTGGGGACTAGCGTGTACAATGAGCAGTTCTTC. This gives the protein CASSLGTSVYNEQFF.

This clonotype has at least ten counts. The V gene is TRBV6-1, the J gene TRBJ1-1, with D uncertain. V was cut by 7 bases and J by 6 bases, with 12 bases left in between. The CDR3 spans 12 residues. Germline CDR1 reads MNHNS; CDR2 reads SASEGT. CDR3 protein: CASITDGAEAFF. In nucleotides, the CDR3 is TGTGCCAGCATTACGGACGGCGCTGAAGCTTTCTTT.

This clonotype was observed many times. The V gene is TRBV5-1, the J gene TRBJ2-2; weak D call: TRBD1 (6 bases). V was clipped by 4 bases and J by 6 bases, with 19 bases between them. The CDR3 consists of 16 residues. Germline V gene lookup returns CDR1 SGHRS and CDR2 YFSETQ. The CDR3 region is CASSQRPRGPAGELFF. DNA for the CDR3: TGCGCCAGCAGCCAAAGACCCAGGGGCCCCGCCGGGGAGCTGTTTTTT.

This clonotype was detected ten times or more. This chain links TRBV9 with TRBJ2-7; D is ambiguous. Trimming pared 4 bases from V and 6 bases from J, leaving 20 bases between. CDR3 length equals 15 residues. The germline gives CDR1 SGDLS, CDR2 YYNGEE. The CDR3 is CASSLRPGDFREQYF. The CDR3 DNA reads TGTGCCAGCAGCCTTCGACCCGGAGACTTCCGCGAGCAGTACTTC.

To note about this clonotype: This may be a read error, as it is one base from a much larger clone. The rearrangement joins TRBV3-1 to TRBJ2-2; 10 bases fit TRBD2. CDR1 LGHDT and CDR2 YNNKEL come from the germline V gene (reference sequence). CDR3 size: 15 residues. CDR3: CASSRPSGGVGEMFF. The CDR3 DNA reads as TGTGCCAGCAGCCGACCTAGCGGGGGTGTGGGGGAGATGTTTTTT.

The chain links TRBV5-1 to TRBJ2-1, with D maybe TRBD1 (5 bases). This CDR3 is built from 15 residues. Germline CDR1 reads SGHRS; CDR2 reads YFSETQ. V lost 2 bases and J lost 5, with 14 bases in between. CDR3 region: CASSLGSTVNNEQFF. CDR3 sequence (DNA): TGCGCCAGCAGCTTAGGATCGACAGTAAACAATGAGCAGTTCTTC.

This clonotype was observed at least ten times. The chain employs TRBV3-1 and TRBJ2-3, with 9 nucleotides matching TRBD2. J was trimmed by 2 bases and V by 4 bases; bases with no gene match: 4. The germline CDR1 and CDR2 sequences are LGHDT and YNNKEL (reference sequence). The CDR3 sequence is 15 residues long. The CDR3 DNA reads as TGTGCCAGCAGCCGTAGCGGGGGCCACACAGATACGCAGTATTTT. Translating gives CASSRSGGHTDTQYF.

At least ten counts were recorded for this clonotype. The chain uses TRBV4-3 and TRBJ2-5; D may match TRBD1 or TRBD2 (5 bases each). Trimming removed 4 bases at V and 7 bases at J, with 16 bases between. The CDR3 length is 14 residues. Germline values: CDR1 LGHNA, CDR2 YSLEER. The CDR3 DNA is TGCGCCAGCAGCCGGGACGAGGGAAGAGGGACCCAGTACTTC. Protein: CASSRDEGRGTQYF.

J is TRBJ1-3 and V is TRBV29-1, with a tentative D call TRBD1 (6 bases). The CDR3 loop spans 14 amino acids. Germline assignment: CDR1 SQVTM and CDR2 ANQGSEA. V was cut by 6 bases and J by 0 bases, with 12 bases left in between. The CDR3 loop reads CSVGDIRSGNTIYF. CDR3 nucleotides: TGCAGCGTGGGGGACATACGCTCTGGAAACACCATATATTTT.

This clonotype was found many times. The chain carries TRBV5-1 and TRBJ1-1; no clear D. The CDR3 is 15 amino acids. CDR1 and CDR2 (germline): SGHRS, YFSETQ. The germline V and J ends were trimmed by 0 bases and 1 base, with 10 bases remaining between them. CDR3 DNA sequence: TGCGCCAGCAGCTTGGTACCGGAGAAGAACACTGAAGCTTTCTTT. This gives the protein CASSLVPEKNTEAFF.

The table lists this clonotype with many counts. The CDR3 nucleotides read TGCAGTGCTAGAGATGAACGGGGCGGACGCACTGAAGCTTTCTTT. It specifies CSARDERGGRTEAFF. The rearrangement links TRBV20-1 to TRBJ1-1, with a weak D call TRBD1 (5 bases). The CDR3 covers 15 residues. The V end was cut by 0 bases, the J end by 4 bases, with 15 bases between. The germline V gene has CDR1 DFQATT and CDR2 SNEGSKA (reference sequence).

In this sample, this clonotype turned up many times. The gene calls are TRBV15 and TRBJ1-2; D uncertain. Germline V gives CDR1 LNHNV, CDR2 YYDKDF (reference sequence). The CDR3 runs to 17 residues. Trimming stripped 1 base from V and 4 bases from J, with 19 bases between. DNA for the CDR3: TGTGCCACCAGCAGAGGACAAGGCGGCAAAAGAAGCTATGGCTACACCTTC. Translated, it gives CATSRGQGGKRSYGYTF.